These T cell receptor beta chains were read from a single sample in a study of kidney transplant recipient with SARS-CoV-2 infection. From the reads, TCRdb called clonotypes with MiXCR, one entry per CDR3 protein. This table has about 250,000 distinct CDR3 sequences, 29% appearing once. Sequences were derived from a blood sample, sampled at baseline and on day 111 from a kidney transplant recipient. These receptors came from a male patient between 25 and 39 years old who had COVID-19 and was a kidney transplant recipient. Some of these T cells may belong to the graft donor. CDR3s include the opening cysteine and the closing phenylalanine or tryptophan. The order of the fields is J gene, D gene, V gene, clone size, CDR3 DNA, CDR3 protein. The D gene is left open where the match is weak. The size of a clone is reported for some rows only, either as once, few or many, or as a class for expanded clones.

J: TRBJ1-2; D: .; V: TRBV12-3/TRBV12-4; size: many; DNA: TGTGCCAGCAGTTCAAGGTTCAGCTTCCGAAAGACCTATGGCTACACCTTC; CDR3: CASSSRFSFRKTYGYTF
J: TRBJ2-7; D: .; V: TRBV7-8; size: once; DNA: TGTGCCAGCAGCTTAGCGTTAGGGTCCTACGGGCAGTACTTC; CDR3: CASSLALGSYGQYF
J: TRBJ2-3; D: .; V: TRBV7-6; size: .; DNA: TGTGCTAGCAGCTTACGCGGAGAAAGCACAGATACGCAGTATTTT; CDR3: CASSLRGESTDTQYF
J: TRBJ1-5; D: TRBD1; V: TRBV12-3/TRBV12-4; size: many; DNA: TGTGCCAGCAGCCCCGGAGGGACAGGTAATCAGCCCCAGCATTTT; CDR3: CASSPGGTGNQPQHF
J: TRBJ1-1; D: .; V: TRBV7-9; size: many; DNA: TGTGCCAGCAGCTTATGGGGGGACAACACTGAAGCTTTCTTT; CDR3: CASSLWGDNTEAFF
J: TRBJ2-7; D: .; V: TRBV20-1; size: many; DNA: TGCAGTGCCCCCCTGACAGAATACAGCTCCTACGAGCAGTACTTC; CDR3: CSAPLTEYSSYEQYF
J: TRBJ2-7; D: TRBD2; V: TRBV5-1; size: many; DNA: TGCGCCAGCAGCACGGGGACTAGCGGGAGGGCCTTCTACGAGCAGTACTTC; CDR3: CASSTGTSGRAFYEQYF
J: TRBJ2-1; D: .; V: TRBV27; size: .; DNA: TGTGCCAGCAGTTTATATTATGCAGCGAGATCCTACAATGAGCAGTTCTTC; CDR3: CASSLYYAARSYNEQFF
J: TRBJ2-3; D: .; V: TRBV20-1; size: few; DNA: TGCAGTGCTAGAGATCCTAGCCCCGGTGTTTACACAGATACGCAGTATTTT; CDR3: CSARDPSPGVYTDTQYF
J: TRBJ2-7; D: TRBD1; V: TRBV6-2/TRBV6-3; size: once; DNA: TGTGCCAGCAGTTACCGGGGACAGGGAATCCAAGAGACCCAATGCTTC; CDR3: CASSYRGQGIQETQCF
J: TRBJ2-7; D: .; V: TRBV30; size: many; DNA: TGTGCCTGGAGTAGGGTCTACGAGCAGTACTTC; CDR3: CAWSRVYEQYF
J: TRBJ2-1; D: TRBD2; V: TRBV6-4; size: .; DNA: TGTGCCAACAGAGGGACTAGCGGGAGGGGTCCCCACAATGAGCAGTTCTTC; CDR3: CANRGTSGRGPHNEQFF
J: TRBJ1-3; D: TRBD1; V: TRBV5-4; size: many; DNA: TGTGCCAGCAGCGCATGGGACAGAGCCTCTGGAAACACCATATATTTT; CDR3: CASSAWDRASGNTIYF
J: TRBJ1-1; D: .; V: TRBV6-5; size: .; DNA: TGTACCAGCAAAATAGGGGCATTGGGGCTGGGAACTGAAGCTTTCTTT; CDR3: CTSKIGALGLGTEAFF
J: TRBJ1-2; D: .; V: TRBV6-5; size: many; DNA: TGTGCCAGCAGTCCAGGAGATCGAAACTATGGCTACACCTTC; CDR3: CASSPGDRNYGYTF
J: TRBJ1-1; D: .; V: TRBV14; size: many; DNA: TGTGCCAGCAGCCTTTTGGCGGTTGAAGCTTTCTTT; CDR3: CASSLLAVEAFF